What follows describes a single TCR beta chain. The target antigen is unknown. This entry comes from a study of cytomegalovirus exposure and HLA in healthy donors. Study-wide results and caveats: When analyzed later, a missense DCLRE1C variant was found to be linked to TCR beta V- and J-gene trimming. Rare sequences made up most TCRs, while some public TCRs were found in many donors. For most TCR beta V segments, an earlier analysis put the productive rate at about 87% or about 30% of the time.

Primers: 60 Vbeta forward and 13 Jbeta reverse. Repertoires were generated with immunoSEQ multiplex PCR, while TCRdb's copy carries only in-frame clones and drops some. The sample shows over 120,000 clones, about 80% of them seen only once. V was shortened by 7 bases and J by 7 bases, with 10 bases between the two germline ends. The length of the CDR3 is 11 residues. Germline CDR1 is MNHEY and CDR2 is SMNVEV (reference sequence). The sequencing sample was made of PBMCs. The clonotype originates from a woman aged 18-29 years in good health and CMV-seropositive. The rearrangement joins TRBV27 to TRBJ1-1; D might be TRBD1 (5 bases). Here the CDR3 DNA reads TGTGCCAGCACCCAGGGCAATGAAGCTTTCTTT. It encodes CASTQGNEAFF.